This paragraph covers one T cell receptor (beta chain) sequence. Its antigen specificity is not known. The cohort was made up of 666 healthy bone marrow donors. At the time of sampling, every cohort member was nominally healthy, though immune exposures that went unrecorded were likely present. The donor was CMV seronegative and belonged to the group of 352 seronegative cohort members. Each donor provided a peripheral blood sample, and peripheral blood mononuclear cells were used for TCR beta sequencing. Genomic DNA was extracted from the blood cell samples with the Qiagen DNeasy Blood Extraction Kit. Trimming at the junction amounts to 4 bases on V and 1 base on J, and the germline ends lie 10 bases apart. In the germline V gene, CDR1 corresponds to MNHNS and CDR2 to SASEGT. Its CDR3 holds 14 amino acids, cysteine through phenylalanine. The kept DNA is CDR3 alone, 42 bases in frame from the first base.

This sample is part of a study of cytomegalovirus exposure and HLA in healthy donors (dated by TCRdb to about 2017). The study in broad terms: In an earlier analysis of 450 to 750 of the donors, about 270 Gb of sequence data and 90 million to 120 million unique TCR beta sequences from 150 million to 200 million T cells were reported. An early release covering around 630 HLA-typed donors comprised about 290 gigabases of sequencing data and approximately 85 million unique TCR sequences. The genetic ancestry cluster associated with self-reported Caucasian donors included roughly 84% of the 350 to 500 genotyped donors. The study was designed to test whether signatures of past pathogen exposure could be identified by cataloging public T cell receptors. The study profiled the T cell repertoires of around 700 subjects by immunosequencing and related them to cytomegalovirus serostatus. In addition to the first cohort of 666 subjects, a separate validation cohort of approximately 120 different subjects was used. High-throughput TCR immunosequencing, statistical association of individual TCRs with disease status, and machine learning were combined to predict cytomegalovirus infection status. A later analysis re-examined previously published TCR beta repertoires from roughly 720 donors and added high-resolution HLA genotyping to investigate patterns of TCR occurrence. In the later analysis, no new phenotypic data were used to find candidate immune exposures; instead, reliance was placed on TCR beta sequences and their occurrence across donors. An earlier analysis of 587 of the donors used high-throughput TCR beta sequencing to judge whether each TCR beta V gene segment behaved as functional or pseudogenic. Donor age, sex, ethnicity and CMV serostatus were collected together with the repertoire data. Genome-wide SNP genotypes for about three fifths of the roughly 670 donors were used in a later genetic analysis, which treated that subset as a discovery cohort. Every discovery cohort repertoire had been produced on one sequencing platform. HLA typing included class I and class II loci at four-digit resolution. The number of donors typed differed by locus, with about 629-640 for A, B, C, DRB1 and DQB1, about 500 for DQA1, under 610 for DPA1, and about 450 for DPB1. Because of strong linkage in the cohort, 4 to 6 DR-DQ haplotypes were treated as single units for association and clustering. Among a few hundred genotyped donors of the cohort, an average of approximately 250,000 unique TCR beta nucleotide sequences were sequenced per donor, about a sixth of them non-productive. What the authors observed across the whole study: A further reported finding was that TCR beta sequences accurately predicted the HLA-A and HLA-B alleles for most subjects in the first cohort. The presence/absence analyses assumed that sequencing depth was roughly uniform across donors, and that assumption may not be true. V-gene and J-gene trimming of TCR beta chains was associated with a missense DCLRE1C variant in a later genetic analysis, and the association was replicated in an independent cohort. The cohort was sequenced for TCR beta chains only, and without alpha or paired-chain data the features that could be detected were limited. Correlated functional status among segregating V segments might reflect linkage disequilibrium, but an unknown experimental factor could not be ruled out. Across donors, most TCR sequences were observed very rarely, whereas some public TCRs were present in many individuals. Broadly in line with IMGT annotations, most TCR beta V segments showed up in productive rearrangements about 87% or about 30% of the time in an earlier analysis of around 600 of the donors. In a later analysis, most CMV-associated TCR beta chains were found to appear HLA-restricted, with HLA associations seemingly driven largely by CMV exposure. The authors suggested that the approach could potentially be generalized to other disease states and immunological phenotypes. The classifier was reported to diagnose cytomegalovirus status with high specificity and sensitivity in both the original cohort and the validation cohort. Because HLA typing was unavailable for some donors at each locus, only the typed subset was used in association tests. Because counts were too low, roughly 17 rarely observed V segments, including chromosome 9 orphons, were left out of the earlier analysis of some 600 of the donors. The study listed 150 to 200 TCR beta chains as associated with cytomegalovirus. Immune exposure information for the cohort was limited to CMV serostatus. Some IMGT-functional V segments, including TRBV6-2 and TRBV6-3, could not be distinguished by the 87-base-pair reads and were therefore excluded. In a later analysis, HLA-associated TCR beta chains showed more clonal expansion and lower generation probabilities than non-associated chains that were equally common. In a later analysis, several top co-occurrence clusters were reported to appear linked to parvovirus B19, influenza, CMV and Epstein-Barr virus. A group of highly shared sequence variants was considered likely to be a technical artifact of the sequencing pipeline. When HLA alleles, especially DR and DQ, strongly co-occurred, attributing TCR associations to individual alleles was difficult. In a later analysis, TCR association rates were found to vary across HLA loci, with the most associated TCRs seen for DRB1 alleles and the fewest for HLA-C alleles. Three of the identified cytomegalovirus-associated TCR beta chains were confirmed in vitro to be specific for cytomegalovirus antigens. Compared with the approximately 670-donor mean, donors in an Asian-associated ancestry cluster had fewer N-insertions in productive TCRs, according to a later genetic analysis. Specific HLA alleles were associated with roughly 17,000 TCR beta sequences at a false discovery rate of 0.05 in a later analysis.

The protocol used for the library was the immunoSEQ multiplex PCR assay. The multiplex PCR relied on a mix of 60 forward primers for TCR Vbeta segments and 13 reverse primers for TCR Jbeta segments. The CDR3 region of rearranged TCR beta genes was amplified from genomic DNA with a multiplex PCR assay. The Illumina HiSeq System was used to sequence the amplified TCR beta libraries as 87-base-pair reads. The paper's data handling went like this. A later analysis counted tens of millions of unique TCR beta chains across the 700 or so repertoires, and some 12 million of these chains were shared by at least two donors. Raw reads were error-corrected and collapsed into unique sequences by a nearest-neighbor algorithm in which closely related sequences were merged to remove PCR and sequencing errors. V, D and J gene segments were assigned by aligning CDR3 sequences to IMGT reference sequences. For a sequence to be retained, a match of at least six nucleotides to both a V gene segment and a J gene segment was required. A rearrangement counted as productive if the CDR3 had no stop codons and remained in frame with V and J, and every other rearrangement counted as non-productive. Following IMGT convention, CDR3 was defined as the stretch from the second conserved V-encoded cysteine to the conserved J-encoded phenylalanine. In an earlier analysis of more than 550 of the donors, sequences lacking an unambiguous match to a single V gene segment were excluded. An earlier analysis of fewer than 750 of the donors called V segments functional above 56.7% productive rearrangements and segregating when the between-donor standard deviation exceeded 5%. A statistical classification framework was built for diagnosing cytomegalovirus status from the catalog of TCR beta chain sequences. In a later analysis, TCR nucleotide sequences were compared against IMGT/GENE-DB human TR gene sequences so that V and J genes could be assigned. In a later analysis, CDR3 sequences and most-parsimonious VDJ recombination scenarios were assigned using the TCRdist pipeline. In a later analysis, each TCR beta chain was defined by its CDR3 amino acid sequence together with its V-gene family, and reads without a unique V-gene family were excluded. In a later analysis, 500 to 650 highly shared, low-generation-probability nucleotide sequences were removed to address suspected cross-contamination and a sequencing artifact. In a later analysis, a clonal expansion index for each public chain was calculated from normalized within-repertoire ranks of inferred template counts. A later analysis computed generation probabilities with a VDJ recombination model fitted to out-of-frame rearrangements, and checked the results against IGoR. In a later analysis, TCR-TCR, TCR-HLA and TCR-CMV co-occurrence was scored with hypergeometric tests, and a repertoire-size bias correction was applied to TCR pairs. To estimate false discovery rates, a later analysis permuted the HLA or CMV assignments 20 times. In a later analysis, co-occurring TCRs were grouped using DBSCAN, with TCRdist sequence similarity added in when clustering inside HLA-allele-positive subsets. Co-occurrence clustering excluded repertoires with fewer than 30,000 or more than 120,000 public chains, plus five with anomalous nucleotide sharing. Not all clones reach the TCRdb copy of this immuneACCESS table, which keeps in-frame sequences only. Checked studies attribute under half of the gap to unresolved V genes and leave the rest unexplained. D and trimming come from the DNA, and the V and J calls and clone size come from that table. For this sample, the table gives some 130,000 clones. Less than 2% of the sample comes from the top ten.

The origin of this receptor is a woman aged 40 to 50 in good health and CMV-seronegative. Specimen: PBMCs. Rearrangement joined TRBV6-1 to TRBJ1-1; no confident D gene assignment can be made. For the CDR3, the sequence is CASSVIGANTEAFF. The bases read TGTGCCAGCAGTGTAATCGGTGCGAACACTGAAGCTTTCTTT.